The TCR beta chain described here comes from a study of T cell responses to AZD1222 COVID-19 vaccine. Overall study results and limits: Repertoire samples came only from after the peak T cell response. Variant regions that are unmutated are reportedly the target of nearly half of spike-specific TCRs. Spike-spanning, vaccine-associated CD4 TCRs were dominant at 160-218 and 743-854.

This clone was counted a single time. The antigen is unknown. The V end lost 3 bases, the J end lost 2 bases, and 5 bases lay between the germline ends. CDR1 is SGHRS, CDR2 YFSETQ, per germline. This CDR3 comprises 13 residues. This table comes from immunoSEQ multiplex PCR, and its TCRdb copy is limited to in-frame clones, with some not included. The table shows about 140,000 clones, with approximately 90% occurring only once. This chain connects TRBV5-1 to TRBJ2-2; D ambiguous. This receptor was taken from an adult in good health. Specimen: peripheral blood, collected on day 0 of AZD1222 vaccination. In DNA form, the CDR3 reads TGCGCCAGCAGCTCCGCTAACACCGGGGAGCTGTTTTTT. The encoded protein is CASSSANTGELFF.